This TCR beta chain was sequenced during a study of cytomegalovirus exposure and HLA in healthy donors. Study-level points and caveats: Reportedly, TCR beta sequences accurately predicted HLA-A and HLA-B alleles in most subjects.

Vbeta (60) and Jbeta (13) primers were used in the PCR. Profiled with immunoSEQ multiplex PCR; TCRdb holds only in-frame clones, not every one. The sample has around 180,000 clones, about four fifths seen once; the top ten hold approximately 0.26%. As concerns this clone: Its specificity is not known.

Healthy bone marrow donors made up the cohort. This TCR was recovered from a boy aged 10-17 years in good health and CMV-seronegative. The sample comprised PBMCs.

For the CDR3, the DNA is TGCGCCAGCAGCTTGTGGGTAACGGGCGGGGAGCTGTTTTTT. It codes for CASSLWVTGGELFF. This chain joins TRBV5-1 and TRBJ2-2, with D hard to call. CDR1 is SGHRS and CDR2 is YFSETQ in the germline V gene. The CDR3 contains 14 residues. Trimming removed 1 base from V and 7 bases from J, with 11 bases in between.